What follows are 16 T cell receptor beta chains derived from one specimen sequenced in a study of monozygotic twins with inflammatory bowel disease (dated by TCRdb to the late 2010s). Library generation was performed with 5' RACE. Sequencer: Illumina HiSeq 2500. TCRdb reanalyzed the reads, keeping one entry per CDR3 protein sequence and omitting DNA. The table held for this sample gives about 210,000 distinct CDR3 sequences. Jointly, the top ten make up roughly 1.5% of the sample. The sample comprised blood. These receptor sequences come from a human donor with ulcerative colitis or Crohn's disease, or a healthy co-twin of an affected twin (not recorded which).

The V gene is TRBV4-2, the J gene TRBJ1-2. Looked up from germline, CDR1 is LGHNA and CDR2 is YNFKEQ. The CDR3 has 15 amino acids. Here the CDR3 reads CASSQEFTSNYGYTF.

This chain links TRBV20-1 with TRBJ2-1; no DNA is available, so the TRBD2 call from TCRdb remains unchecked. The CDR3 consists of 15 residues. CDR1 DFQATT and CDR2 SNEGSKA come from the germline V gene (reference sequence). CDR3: CSARKSGGTNNEQFF.

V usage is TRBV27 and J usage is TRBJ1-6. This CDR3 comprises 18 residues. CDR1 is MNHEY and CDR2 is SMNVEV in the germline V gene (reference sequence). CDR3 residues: CASSLGLPGSSYNSPLHF.

CDR3 protein: CASRKQGSGNTIYF. The chain combines TRBV6-1 with TRBJ1-3. Germline values: CDR1 MNHNS, CDR2 SASEGT. The CDR3 spans 14 residues.

This CDR3 is CASSSSSSGRDSYNEQFF. This sequence joins TRBV11-3 and TRBJ2-1; TCRdb designates TRBD1, a call that cannot be tested without DNA. Germline values: CDR1 SGHNT, CDR2 YENEEA. This CDR3 has 18 amino acids.

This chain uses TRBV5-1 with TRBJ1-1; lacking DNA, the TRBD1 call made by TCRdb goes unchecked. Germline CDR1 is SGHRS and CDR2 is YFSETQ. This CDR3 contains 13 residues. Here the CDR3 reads CASQGAGSTEAFF.

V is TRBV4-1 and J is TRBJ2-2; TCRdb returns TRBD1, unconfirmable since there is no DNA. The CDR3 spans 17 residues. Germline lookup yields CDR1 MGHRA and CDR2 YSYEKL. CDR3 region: CASSQGLSGARTGELFF.

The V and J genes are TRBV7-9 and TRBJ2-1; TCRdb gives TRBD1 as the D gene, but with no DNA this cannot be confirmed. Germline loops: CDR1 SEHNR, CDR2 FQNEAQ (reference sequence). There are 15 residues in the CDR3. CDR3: CASSSQGRAYNEQFF.

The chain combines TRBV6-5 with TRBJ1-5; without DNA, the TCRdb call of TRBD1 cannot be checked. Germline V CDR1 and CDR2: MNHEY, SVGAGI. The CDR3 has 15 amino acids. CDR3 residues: CASSYGPGMGQPQHF.

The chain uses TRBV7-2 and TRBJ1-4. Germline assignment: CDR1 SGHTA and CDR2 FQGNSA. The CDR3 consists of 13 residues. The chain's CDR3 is CASSFQTNEKLFF.

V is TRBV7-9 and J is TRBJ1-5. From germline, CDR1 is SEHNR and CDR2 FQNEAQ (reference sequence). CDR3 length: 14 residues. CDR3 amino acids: CASSADGGNQPQHF. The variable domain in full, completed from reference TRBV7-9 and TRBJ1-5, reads DTGVSQNPRHKITKRGQNVTFRCDPISEHNRLYWYRQTLGQGPEFLTYFQNEAQLEKSRLLSDRFSAERPKGSFSTLEIQRTEQGDSAMYLCASSADGGNQPQHFGDGTRLSIL.

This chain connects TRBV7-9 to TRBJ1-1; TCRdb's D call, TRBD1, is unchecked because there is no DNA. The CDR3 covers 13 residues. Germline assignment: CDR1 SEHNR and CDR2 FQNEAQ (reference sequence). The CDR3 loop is CASSSQGSTEAFF.

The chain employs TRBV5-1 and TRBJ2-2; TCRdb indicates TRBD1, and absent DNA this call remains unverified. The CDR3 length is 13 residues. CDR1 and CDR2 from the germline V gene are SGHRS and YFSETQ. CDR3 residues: CASSFSGVPELFF.

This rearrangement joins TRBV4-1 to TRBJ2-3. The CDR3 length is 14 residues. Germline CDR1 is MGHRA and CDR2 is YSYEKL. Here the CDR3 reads CASSRPFEMDTQYF.

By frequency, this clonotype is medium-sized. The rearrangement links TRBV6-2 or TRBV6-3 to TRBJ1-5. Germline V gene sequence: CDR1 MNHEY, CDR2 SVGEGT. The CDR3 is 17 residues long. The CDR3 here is CASSYRWRDYSNQPQHF.

This CDR3 reads CASSEAGGASWNEQFF. V is TRBV7-2 and J is TRBJ2-1; the D gene TCRdb calls, TRBD1, cannot be checked with no DNA. This CDR3 spans 16 amino acids. Germline V gene sequence: CDR1 SGHTA, CDR2 FQGNSA.